The 8 T cell receptor beta chains reported below all come from one sample, sequenced in a study of T cells in Graves' hyperthyroidism and ophthalmopathy. Amplification targeted TCR beta CDR3 regions from RNA transcripts. The HTBI primer set served for first-round RT-PCR of the TCR CDR3. In TCRdb, the multiplex PCR reads were re-called with MiXCR into one record per CDR3 protein. The sample shows a few hundred thousand distinct CDR3 sequences, around 45% of them seen only once. Source material: peripheral blood or thyroid tissue (not recorded which). The receptors derive from a woman younger than 35 with Graves' hyperthyroidism.

A few counts support this clonotype. The rearrangement uses TRBV29-1 and TRBJ2-1; tentative D call: TRBD1 (6 bases). V lost 4 bases and J 3 bases, leaving 16 bases between the germline ends. This CDR3 is 15 amino acids long. CDR1 is SQVTM, CDR2 ANQGSEA, per germline. CDR3 protein: CSVGGLVGGYNEQFF. The CDR3 DNA reads TGCAGCGTTGGGGGGCTAGTTGGGGGCTACAATGAGCAGTTCTTC.

Comments on this clonotype: The conserved final phenylalanine or tryptophan is absent from the CDR3, which likely points to a read error. No DNA is shown, since the ends of the CDR3 on it are uncertain; the CDR3 is the one TCRdb lists. This chain links TRBV6-5 with TRBJ1-3; the table names TRBD1, a call not compared with the DNA. The CDR3 adds up to 12 amino acids, both ends counted. CDR1 is MNHEY, CDR2 SVGAGI, per germline. CDR3 amino acids: CASRDSGSAGKI.

This clonotype has only one observation. The rearrangement links TRBV20-1 to TRBJ1-2; no clear D gene. Germline V gene lookup returns CDR1 DFQATT and CDR2 SNEGSKA (reference sequence). The CDR3 sequence is 11 residues long. V shed 5 bases and J shed 8 bases, with 12 bases lying between them. Here the CDR3 reads CSAPGEVGYTF. The CDR3 DNA reads as TGCAGTGCTCCCGGGGAAGTGGGCTACACCTTC.

As concerns this clonotype: The junction differs from germline at one of its ends, possibly a read error. The CDR3 bases are TGTGCCACCGCGGCGTACAGGGGTGATTCCTACGAGAAGTACTTC. It codes for CATAAYRGDSYEKYF. J is TRBJ2-7 and V is TRBV24-1, with TRBD1 identical over 7 bases. The CDR3 sequence is 15 residues long. In germline, CDR1 is KGHDR, CDR2 SFDVKD.

The chain has TRBV2 and TRBJ2-5; D unclear. Trimming took 7 bases from V and 4 from J, leaving 10 bases between them. CDR3 size: 12 residues. Germline V CDR1 and CDR2: SNHLY, FYNNEI. DNA for the CDR3: TGTGCCAGCATACGGCTAGGAGAGACCCAGTACTTC. Translating it yields CASIRLGETQYF.

This rearrangement joins TRBV12-3 or TRBV12-4 to TRBJ2-6, with unresolved D. The CDR3 runs to 15 residues. The ends were cut back, 6 bases at V and 4 bases at J, with 13 bases in the middle. CDR3 coding DNA: TGTGCCAGCAGCCGTTCGGTGGCCGGGGCCAACGTCCTGACTTTC. Translated: CASSRSVAGANVLTF.

This clonotype has a count of ten or more. The gene calls are TRBV10-3 and TRBJ1-1; D might be TRBD1 (5 bases). CDR3 length: 13 amino acids. V was shortened by 6 bases and J by 1 base, with 9 bases between the two germline ends. Per germline, CDR1 ENHRY and CDR2 SYGVKD. CDR3 DNA sequence: TGTGCCATCAGGGGGACGGGGAACACTGAAGCTTTCTTT. This translates into CAIRGTGNTEAFF.

This clonotype was seen repeatedly, ten times or more. The J gene is TRBJ2-2, the V gene TRBV20-1; possible D gene TRBD2, 5 bases. The CDR3 length is 18 residues. Per the germline V gene, CDR1 is DFQATT and CDR2 is SNEGSKA (reference sequence). V lost 0 bases and J lost 4, with 21 bases in between. CDR3 sequence: CSARDRFIRGFGTGELFF. For the CDR3, the DNA is TGCAGTGCTAGAGATCGATTTATACGGGGATTCGGCACCGGGGAGCTGTTTTTT.